This T cell receptor beta chain was obtained from a study of T cells in Graves' hyperthyroidism and ophthalmopathy. Amplification of TCR beta CDR3 regions was performed using RNA transcripts as template. A set of HTBI primers served as the primers for a first-round RT-PCR of the TCR CDR3. MiXCR, run by TCRdb on the multiplex PCR reads, gives a single entry per CDR3 protein. The sample lists 40,000 to 65,000 distinct CDR3 sequences, around 48% occurring once. In regard to this clonotype: The conserved phenylalanine or tryptophan normally closing the CDR3 is absent here, so this likely arose from a read error.

Germline V CDR1 and CDR2: SGHTA, FQGNSA. The CDR3 spans 15 residues. This receptor was obtained from a woman between 50 and 59 years old with Graves' ophthalmopathy. The sequenced sample was blood. The genes are TRBV7-2 and TRBJ1-1; a weak D match, TRBD1 (6 bases). The DNA for the CDR3 is TGTGCCGGCAGCTTAGGGCAGGGGTTGAACACTGAAGCTTTCGTT. It codes for CAGSLGQGLNTEAFV.